These 26 T cell receptor beta chains were all obtained from the same sample, sequenced in a study of blood T cell repertoires in COVID-19. Profiling relied on immunoSEQ multiplex PCR, and the TCRdb table lists in-frame clones only, not all of them. Of around 470,000 clones in the sample, about 90% were seen once. Sequenced sample: PBMCs or T cells enriched from blood (not recorded which). The receptors derive from a man between 18 and 35 years old who had recovered from COVID-19.

This clone was counted once. This rearrangement joins TRBV29-1 to TRBJ1-1; 8 nucleotides agree with TRBD1. This CDR3 region has 14 residues. J lost 10 bases, V lost 0 bases, and 10 bases had no gene match. Per germline, CDR1 SQVTM and CDR2 ANQGSEA. CDR3 coding DNA: TGCAGCGTTGAAGAACCGACAGGGGTAGTGGGAGCTTTCTTT. This encodes CSVEEPTGVVGAFF.

The V call is TRBV15, the J call TRBJ2-7; D possibly corresponds to TRBD2 (6 bases). The CDR3 sequence is 13 residues long. Germline CDR1 LNHNV, CDR2 YYDKDF (reference sequence). V was pared by 0 bases and J by 4 bases, with 7 bases between. CDR3 loop: CATSRDAGYEQYF. DNA for the CDR3: TGTGCCACCAGCAGAGATGCGGGATACGAGCAGTACTTC.

J is TRBJ2-1 and V is TRBV11-2; 9 bases agree with TRBD2. Germline V gives CDR1 SGHAT, CDR2 FQNNGV. The length of the CDR3 is 16 residues. V shed 3 bases and J 6 bases; nucleotides not matched to a gene: 9. The CDR3 loop reads CASSLSALAGGNEQFF. The CDR3, as DNA: TGTGCCAGCAGCTTGAGTGCACTAGCGGGCGGCAATGAGCAGTTCTTC.

This sequence joins TRBV7-8 and TRBJ1-1; D is unclear. Germline V gene sequence: CDR1 SGHVS, CDR2 FQNEAQ. Deletions cut 0 bases from V and 5 bases from J, with 13 bases between. The CDR3 covers 15 residues. In DNA form, the CDR3 reads TGTGCCAGCAGCTTAGCGGCAGTTTTGAGGACTGAAGCTTTCTTT. It specifies CASSLAAVLRTEAFF.

The chain has TRBV3-1 (or the pseudogene TRBV3-2) and TRBJ1-1, with D possibly being TRBD1 (6 bases). This CDR3 comprises 15 residues. In germline, CDR1 is LGHDT, CDR2 YNNKEL (reference sequence). Trimming cost V 10 bases and J 8 bases, with 26 bases left between them. The DNA for the CDR3 is TGTGCCACCGAGGCCGGGACACTTGGTACTAGGGAAGCTTTCTTT. Amino acids: CATEAGTLGTREAFF.

As regards this clone: The junction departs from the called germline gene at one end, perhaps through a read error. This rearrangement joins TRBV6-6 to TRBJ1-1; D gene ambiguous. CDR1 and CDR2 from the germline V gene are MNHNY and SVGAGI (reference sequence). The CDR3 runs to 12 residues. CDR3 amino acids: CASSYSNTEAFF. As DNA, the CDR3 is TGTGCCAGCAGTTACTCGAACACCGAAGCTTTCTTT.

The J gene is TRBJ1-6, the V gene TRBV7-9, with D perhaps TRBD1 (6 bases). Trimming removed 11 bases at V and 6 bases at J, with 11 bases between. CDR1 and CDR2 (germline): SEHNR, FQNEAQ (reference sequence). The length of the CDR3 is 12 residues. The CDR3 loop reads CASGHPNSPLHF. The CDR3 coding sequence is TGTGCCTCGGGACACCCTAATTCACCCCTCCACTTT.

V gene TRBV29-1 combines with J gene TRBJ2-2; 8 bases are shared with TRBD1. There are 14 residues in the CDR3. Unmatched junction bases numbered 9, after V lost 7 bases and J lost 5 bases. The germline V gene has CDR1 SQVTM and CDR2 ANQGSEA. The CDR3 loop is CSAQDRGRTGELFF. The CDR3 region has the DNA TGCAGCGCACAAGACAGGGGACGGACCGGGGAGCTGTTTTTT.

The V call is TRBV27, the J call TRBJ1-5, with 10 bases that match TRBD1. CDR1 is MNHEY and CDR2 is SMNVEV in the germline V gene (reference sequence). With 8 bases clipped from V and 6 bases from J, the junction kept 4 bases outside the gene matches. The CDR3 covers 13 residues. The CDR3 region is CASWDRGGQPQHF. CDR3 bases: TGTGCCAGCTGGGACAGGGGAGGTCAGCCCCAGCATTTT.

The chain carries TRBV7-3 and TRBJ2-7; 11 nucleotides match TRBD2. CDR3 length: 16 residues. V was clipped by 5 bases and J by 5 bases; unmatched bases: 11. In germline, CDR1 is SGHTA, CDR2 FQGTGA. The CDR3 sequence is CASSPLAGGSMNEQYF. The CDR3, as DNA: TGTGCCAGCAGCCCCCTAGCGGGAGGCTCCATGAACGAGCAGTACTTC. Supplemented by reference TRBV7-3 and TRBJ2-7, the full variable domain reads GAGVSQTPSNKVTEKGKYVELRCDPISGHTALYWYRQSLGQGPEFLIYFQGTGAADDSGLPNDRFFAVRPEGSVSTLKIQRTERGDSAVYLCASSPLAGGSMNEQYFGPGTRLTVT.

The chain is built from TRBV3-1 (or the pseudogene TRBV3-2) and TRBJ1-2; D unclear. V lost 4 bases to trimming and J lost 5 bases, with 11 bases between them. CDR1 and CDR2 from the germline V gene are LGHDT and YNNKEL (reference sequence). CDR3 length: 13 residues. The CDR3 spells CASSPTEFYGYTF. The CDR3 DNA reads TGTGCCAGCAGCCCGACGGAGTTTTATGGCTACACCTTC.

The chain couples TRBV19 to TRBJ1-4; tentative D call: TRBD1 (5 bases). V lost 7 bases, J lost 8 bases, and 20 bases lay in between. CDR1 is LNHDA, CDR2 SQIVND, per germline (reference sequence). The CDR3 extends over 15 amino acids. The CDR3 DNA follows: TGTGCCAGTATGGGGAGTGGGGCAGGGAGGGAAAAACTGTTTTTT. It translates to CASMGSGAGREKLFF.

The CDR3 coding sequence is TGTGCCAGCAGCCAGGGACAGGGGATTGAAGCTTTCTTT. It yields the protein CASSQGQGIEAFF. The rearrangement uses TRBV16 and TRBJ1-1, with 10 nucleotides matching TRBD1. The CDR3 totals 13 residues. Germline V gene data show CDR1 as KGHSY and CDR2 as FQNENV. Trimming removed 3 bases from V and 7 bases from J; junction bases left unmatched: 2.

The chain links TRBV30 to TRBJ2-3; D might be TRBD2 (6 bases). V lost 3 bases to trimming and J lost 10 bases, with 23 bases between them. The germline V gene has CDR1 GTSNPN and CDR2 SVGIG (reference sequence). The CDR3 spans 15 residues. CDR3 bases: TGTGCCTGGAGGGCCGGGACTGGCTGGGGGGAGGCGCAGTATTTT. It encodes CAWRAGTGWGEAQYF. Full variable domain (remainder filled in from reference TRBV30 and TRBJ2-3): SQTIHQWPATLVQPVGSPLSLECTVEGTSNPNLYWYRQAAGRGLQLLFYSVGIGQISSEVPQNLSASRPQDRQFILSSKKLLLSDSGFYLCAWRAGTGWGEAQYFGPGTRLTVL.

This clone is a singleton in its sample. V usage is TRBV6-5 and J usage is TRBJ1-1; TRBD1 agrees at 10 bases. CDR1 is MNHEY, CDR2 SVGAGI, per germline. This CDR3 has 14 amino acids. V shed 6 bases and J 11 bases; nucleotides not matched to a gene: 12. This CDR3 reads CASRGTGDSGQAFF. CDR3 DNA: TGTGCCAGCAGGGGGACAGGGGATTCGGGGCAGGCTTTCTTT.

This clone was observed a handful of times. The V gene is TRBV29-1, the J gene TRBJ1-2; D might be TRBD1 (6 bases). V lost 7 bases and J lost 8, with 23 bases in between. Germline CDR1 SQVTM, CDR2 ANQGSEA. The CDR3 has 14 residues. Written as DNA, the CDR3 is TGCAGCGGCAGGGGAACCTACCCCCTATCGGGCTACACCTTC. Residues: CSGRGTYPLSGYTF.

This clone has just one count. This chain uses TRBV6-5 with TRBJ1-4; D gene unclear. The V gene lost 5 bases and the J gene lost 2 bases, with 12 bases spanning the gap. Germline CDR1 and CDR2: MNHEY and SVGAGI. The CDR3 totals 15 residues. This CDR3 reads CASSISFTTNEKLFF. For the CDR3, the DNA is TGTGCCAGCAGTATCTCCTTCACTACTAATGAAAAACTGTTTTTT.

As for this clone: The same CDR3 can be traced to other DNA sequences in this sample. The DNA for the CDR3 is TGCGCCAGCAGCTTAATCAGGGGGGACACTGAAGCTTTCTTT. It is translated as CASSLIRGDTEAFF. J is TRBJ1-1 and V is TRBV5-1; 7 nucleotides agree with TRBD1. CDR1 and CDR2 from the germline V gene are SGHRS and YFSETQ. J lost 3 bases, V lost 2 bases, and 4 bases had no gene match. This CDR3 is 14 amino acids long.

The chain uses TRBV4-1 and TRBJ2-1, with D possibly being TRBD2 (5 bases). The CDR3 runs to 15 residues. Germline V lookup: CDR1 MGHRA, CDR2 YSYEKL. Trimming stripped 4 bases from V and 9 bases from J, with 19 bases between. Here the CDR3 reads CASSLDPLGETEQFF. CDR3 DNA sequence: TGCGCCAGCAGCCTAGACCCGTTGGGAGAGACTGAGCAGTTCTTC.

This clone was seen more than once but under ten times. The chain links TRBV27 to TRBJ2-6, with 11 bases aligning to TRBD1. CDR1 and CDR2 (germline): MNHEY, SMNVEV (reference sequence). The CDR3 contains 19 residues. V shed 6 bases, J shed 0 bases, and the junction held 10 bases outside the gene matches. CDR3 sequence (DNA): TGTGCCAGCAGGCCCCACCGGGGACAGGGGGTCTCTGGGGCCAACGTCCTGACTTTC. This codes for CASRPHRGQGVSGANVLTF.

V is TRBV11-3 and J is TRBJ2-7; TRBD1 might be the D (5 bases). In germline, CDR1 is SGHNT, CDR2 YENEEA. This CDR3 is 14 amino acids long. The V end lost 2 bases, the J end lost 0 bases, and 8 bases lay between the germline ends. The CDR3 spells CASSLYDSSYEQYF. The CDR3 DNA reads TGTGCCAGCAGCTTATATGACAGCTCCTACGAGCAGTACTTC.

The chain links TRBV7-9 to TRBJ2-1; D is perhaps TRBD2 (6 bases). The CDR3 runs 14 residues. The germline V gene has CDR1 SEHNR and CDR2 FQNEAQ (reference sequence). The germline V and J ends were trimmed by 5 bases and 6 bases, with 14 bases remaining between them. The CDR3 here is CASSPARGGNEQFF. The CDR3 DNA follows: TGTGCCAGCAGCCCAGCTCGGGGAGGCAATGAGCAGTTCTTC.

This chain links TRBV9 with TRBJ2-5; TRBD2 agrees at 15 bases. The CDR3 is made up of 17 amino acids. With V trimmed by 4 bases and J by 3 bases, 7 bases remained unmatched. The germline V gene encodes CDR1 SGDLS and CDR2 YYNGEE. The CDR3 spells CASSPGLAGGLEETQYF. The CDR3 nucleotides are TGTGCCAGCAGCCCGGGACTAGCGGGGGGTCTCGAAGAGACCCAGTACTTC.

The chain is built from TRBV5-6 and TRBJ2-1, with TRBD1 matching 7 bases. From germline, CDR1 is SGHDT and CDR2 YYEEEE. J was trimmed by 7 bases and V by 4 bases; bases with no gene match: 5. The CDR3 sequence is 13 residues long. The CDR3 here is CASSRDSRNEQFF. As DNA, the CDR3 is TGTGCCAGCAGCAGGGACAGCCGAAATGAGCAGTTCTTC. The full variable domain, its missing parts supplied by reference TRBV5-6 and TRBJ2-1, is DAGVTQSPTHLIKTRGQQVTLRCSPKSGHDTVSWYQQALGQGPQFIFQYYEEEERQRGNFPDRFSGHQFPNYSSELNVNALLLGDSALYLCASSRDSRNEQFFGPGTRLTVL.

This chain connects TRBV27 to TRBJ2-7; 9 bases map to TRBD1. Losses at the gene ends were 8 bases for V and 1 base for J; bases not matched to a gene: 9. The CDR3 consists of 15 residues. Germline V gene lookup returns CDR1 MNHEY and CDR2 SMNVEV (reference sequence). CDR3 nucleotides: TGTGCCAGCTCACAGGGGGCCCCTCGGTCCTACGAGCAGTACTTC. Encoded protein: CASSQGAPRSYEQYF.

The genes are TRBV5-1 and TRBJ1-5; 7 bases align to TRBD1. Germline trimming cut 1 base from V and 3 bases from J; bases unmatched to any gene: 7. Germline V lookup: CDR1 SGHRS, CDR2 YFSETQ. This CDR3 has 16 residues. CDR3 bases: TGCGCCAGCAGCTTGTTTGGGGGACAGTTCAATCAGCCCCAGCATTTT. Protein: CASSLFGGQFNQPQHF.